The source of this TCR beta chain is a study of blood T cell repertoires in COVID-19. Study summary: PBMCs, B-cell-depleted T cells, or T cells provided the cDNA or gDNA that made up the material.

Source study methods: Reference gene primer amplification gave estimated nucleated cell counts. Clones were read by immunoSEQ multiplex PCR, and TCRdb kept only the in-frame ones, dropping some. D and trimming were read from the DNA, whereas the V and J calls and clone size are those reported in that table. The sample holds 240,000 or so clones, 80% to 90% seen once. Cohorts were determined from participant-reported clinical history. Two consecutive negative NP/OP PCR tests, clearance, or resolved symptoms defined Cohort 3 recovery. Germline-derived CDR1 and CDR2 are SNHLY and FYNNEI. The germline V and J ends were trimmed by 6 bases and 1 base, with 22 bases remaining between them. This CDR3 comprises 18 residues.

V gene TRBV2 combines with J gene TRBJ1-5, with D perhaps TRBD1 (5 bases). Sequencing was carried out using PBMCs or T cells enriched from blood (not recorded which). This TCR came from a middle-aged man who had recovered from COVID-19. CDR3 nucleotides: TGTGCCAGCAGCGGGAGTAGGAACGGGGGAACGAGCAATCAGCCCCAGCATTTT. Residues: CASSGSRNGGTSNQPQHF.